Given below is one TCR beta chain in context. Its antigen is not identified. The data stem from a study of cytomegalovirus exposure and HLA in healthy donors. With 60 Vbeta and 13 Jbeta primers, the PCR was carried out. Sequencing was performed with immunoSEQ multiplex PCR; in TCRdb, only in-frame clones are kept and a portion is missing. Of roughly 170,000 clones in the sample, roughly 80% were seen once. Findings and caveats of the study: In a later analysis, compared with equally common non-associated chains, HLA-associated beta chains were more expanded. Most sequenced TCRs were rare (though some public TCRs occurred in many donors).

CDR1 is SGHAT and CDR2 is FQNNGV in the germline V gene. Trimming removed 0 bases at V and 0 bases at J, with 9 bases between. CDR3 length: 15 residues. Sequenced sample: PBMCs. The V and J genes are TRBV11-2 and TRBJ2-7, with D perhaps matching TRBD2 (6 bases). The receptor's source is a boy younger than 18 in good health and CMV-seronegative. CDR3 amino acids: CASSLEAGSSYEQYF. CDR3 sequence (DNA): TGTGCCAGCAGCTTAGAGGCGGGGAGCTCCTACGAGCAGTACTTC.